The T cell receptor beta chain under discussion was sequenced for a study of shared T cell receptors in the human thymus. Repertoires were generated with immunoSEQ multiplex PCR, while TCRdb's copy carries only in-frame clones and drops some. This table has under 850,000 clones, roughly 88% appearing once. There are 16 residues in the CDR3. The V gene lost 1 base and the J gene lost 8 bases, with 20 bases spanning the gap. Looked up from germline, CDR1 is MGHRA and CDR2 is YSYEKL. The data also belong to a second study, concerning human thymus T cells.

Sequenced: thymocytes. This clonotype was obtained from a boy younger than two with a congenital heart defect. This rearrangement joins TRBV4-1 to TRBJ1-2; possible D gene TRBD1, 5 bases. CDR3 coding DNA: TGCGCCAGCAGCCAAGGCAAGGGGCCATCCCATGGCGGCTACACCTTC. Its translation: CASSQGKGPSHGGYTF.